Given below is one TCR beta chain in context. Its antigen is as yet unknown. CDR1 is SEHNR and CDR2 is FQNEAQ in the germline V gene (reference sequence). This CDR3 contains 15 residues. The J segment lost 5 bases and the V segment lost 2 bases, leaving 5 bases of the junction unmatched. This entry comes from a study of beta chain features in type 1 diabetes. Across the whole study: Analysis included more than 90 million sorted cells drawn from all samples. Overall study findings and caveats: When Type 1 diabetes patients were examined, their TCRB CDR3s proved moderately but significantly shorter in all four CD4+ subsets. The similarity of naive, central memory and Treg TCRB repertoires appeared greater among patients than among healthy donors.

The authors reverse transcribed all of the isolated RNA, so sequencing captured expressed TCRB transcripts. The assay was immunoSEQ multiplex PCR, and TCRdb's table has in-frame clones only and misses some. The table includes 640,000 or so clones, under 15% detected once. Input material: naive CD4+ T cells from blood. The V call is TRBV7-9, the J call TRBJ1-4; 7 bases agree with TRBD1. The sequence derives from a man between 18 and 29 years old with type 1 diabetes. The CDR3 region is CASSLYPGQNEKLFF. In DNA, the CDR3 is TGTGCCAGCAGCTTATACCCGGGACAGAATGAAAAACTGTTTTTT.